This T cell receptor beta chain was obtained from a study of tumor and adjacent non-tumor tissue in lung cancer. Overall study findings and caveats: Compared with tumor, normal lung showed significantly lower TCR diversity.

The template was RNA from unsorted bulk tissue. Donors were chemotherapy-naive, newly diagnosed lung cancer surgical patients in China, August–late 2014. A note on this clonotype: What it recognizes is unknown.

V lost 5 bases and J lost 8; bases outside the gene matches: 15. The length of the CDR3 is 16 residues. Germline lookup yields CDR1 MNHNS and CDR2 SASEGT. TCRbeta libraries were built with three rounds of nested PCR, modified from ARM-PCR. A single record per CDR3 protein comes from TCRdb applying MiXCR to the multiplex PCR reads. The sample shows under 150,000 distinct CDR3 sequences, approximately 64% of them seen only once. Material for sequencing was lung tumor tissue. The source is a man between 60 and 75 years old with small cell lung cancer. V and J are TRBV6-1 and TRBJ2-1, with TRBD2 identical over 7 bases. CDR3 protein: CASSNLGLVREYEQFF. Written as DNA, the CDR3 is TGTGCCAGCAGTAACCTTGGACTAGTACGAGAGTATGAGCAGTTCTTC.